This T cell receptor (beta chain) was recovered during a study of cytomegalovirus exposure and HLA in healthy donors. As for the study in general: In terms of ancestry, the Caucasian-associated cluster contained roughly 80% of the roughly 400 genotyped donors.

60 Vbeta and 13 Jbeta primers were used in PCR. Sequenced by immunoSEQ multiplex PCR; TCRdb stores in-frame clones only, minus some. The repertoire consists of under 200,000 clones, with almost 80% occurring once and the leading ten covering more than 13%. This clone has a single count. Its matching antigen is unknown. General study findings and limits: For most TCR beta V segments, an earlier analysis put the productive rate at about 87% or about 30% of the time.

Material: PBMCs. The origin of this receptor is a man aged 45-65 years in good health and CMV-seropositive.

The chain's CDR3 is CASSERGRGPDTEAFF. In DNA, the CDR3 is TGTGCCAGCAGTGAACGGGGCAGGGGGCCGGACACTGAAGCTTTCTTT. The chain combines TRBV25-1 with TRBJ1-1, with 8 bases that match TRBD1. The CDR3 has 16 residues. Trimming took 2 bases from V and 3 from J; bases not matched to a gene: 8. CDR1 is MGHDK and CDR2 is SYGVNS in the germline V gene.